These 30 T cell receptor beta chains came from one sample sequenced in a study of shared clonotypes between healthy human individuals. Positive CCR7 selection of CD45RO-negative cells yielded the naive CD8 cells, and terminally differentiated effector memory CD45RA+ cells were excluded. Data came from immunoSEQ multiplex PCR; TCRdb stores just in-frame clones and leaves some out. The sample shows approximately 2,000,000 clones, roughly 95% of them seen only once. Material: naive CD8+ T cells from PBMCs. These receptors were taken from a man younger than 35 in good health. Some clones in this sample may be carry-over from other donors' samples.

V gene TRBV7-9 combines with J gene TRBJ2-7, with D possibly being TRBD1 (5 bases). The CDR3 consists of 12 residues. Trimming removed 5 bases at V and 7 bases at J, with 12 bases between. Germline CDR1 SEHNR, CDR2 FQNEAQ (reference sequence). The CDR3 region is CASSRTGWEQYF. CDR3 coding DNA: TGTGCCAGCAGCCGAACAGGTTGGGAGCAGTACTTC. Variable domain in full (rest from reference TRBV7-9 and TRBJ2-7): DTGVSQNPRHKITKRGQNVTFRCDPISEHNRLYWYRQTLGQGPEFLTYFQNEAQLEKSRLLSDRFSAERPKGSFSTLEIQRTEQGDSAMYLCASSRTGWEQYFGPGTRLTVT.

The chain is built from TRBV15 and TRBJ2-1, with 7 nucleotides matching TRBD2. Germline trimming cut 8 bases from V and 1 base from J; bases unmatched to any gene: 8. There are 15 residues in the CDR3. CDR1 and CDR2 from the germline V gene are LNHNV and YYDKDF (reference sequence). The CDR3: CATGEAGSSYNEQFF. CDR3 nucleotides: TGTGCCACCGGGGAAGCGGGATCATCCTACAATGAGCAGTTCTTC.

In the case of this clone: Being one base from a much bigger clone, this may be a read error. The gene calls are TRBV30 and TRBJ1-1; D is undetermined. Trimming took off 2 bases at V and 0 bases at J, with 1 base between the two ends. Germline lookup yields CDR1 GTSNPN and CDR2 SVGIG (reference sequence). The CDR3 runs 11 residues. The CDR3: CAWSMNTEAFF. The CDR3 nucleotides read TGTGCCTGGAGTATGAACACTGAAGCTTTCTTT.

The V call is TRBV6-1, the J call TRBJ2-2; perhaps D is TRBD1 or TRBD2 (5 bases each). The CDR3 covers 16 residues. Between the trimmed V and J ends, which lost 3 bases and 8 bases, there was a span of 19 bases. Germline V gives CDR1 MNHNS, CDR2 SASEGT. CDR3 region: CASSDVPAEGSGELFF. The CDR3 DNA follows: TGTGCCAGCAGTGATGTGCCAGCTGAGGGGTCTGGGGAGCTGTTTTTT.

The chain uses TRBV14 and TRBJ2-1; D unresolved. Germline loops: CDR1 SGHDN, CDR2 FVKESK. The V end lost 2 bases, the J end lost 8 bases, and 7 bases lay between the germline ends. The CDR3 runs to 12 residues. The CDR3 spells CASSQRVDEQFF. CDR3 nucleotides: TGTGCCAGCAGCCAAAGGGTGGATGAGCAGTTCTTC.

The chain links TRBV7-9 to TRBJ1-1, with no clear D. Germline CDR1 reads SEHNR; CDR2 reads FQNEAQ (reference sequence). With 1 base removed from V and 7 bases from J, the gap between germline ends came to 10 bases. There are 13 residues in the CDR3. CDR3 sequence (DNA): TGTGCCAGCAGCTTAGATCGAGATTTTGAAGCTTTCTTT. It translates to CASSLDRDFEAFF.

V gene TRBV2 combines with J gene TRBJ1-2; D call uncertain. Per the germline V gene, CDR1 is SNHLY and CDR2 is FYNNEI. V was shortened by 1 base and J by 0 bases, with 6 bases between the two germline ends. The CDR3 totals 14 residues. As DNA, the CDR3 is TGTGCCAGCAGTGAAGACACAGCTAACTATGGCTACACCTTC. Protein: CASSEDTANYGYTF.

V usage is TRBV9 and J usage is TRBJ1-4; 12 positions agree with TRBD1. The CDR3 runs to 17 residues. Germline V lookup: CDR1 SGDLS, CDR2 YYNGEE. V dropped 3 bases and J dropped 0; count of bases not matched to a gene: 3. CDR3 protein: CASSAGTGGTTNEKLFF. In DNA, the CDR3 is TGTGCCAGCAGCGCAGGGACAGGGGGCACAACTAATGAAAAACTGTTTTTT.

CDR3 nucleotides: TGTGCCAGCAGCTTAGTGGGACAGGGCCCAGATACGCAGTATTTT. This encodes CASSLVGQGPDTQYF. The chain uses TRBV7-6 and TRBJ2-3, with 9 bases identical to TRBD1. The CDR3 has 15 residues. J was trimmed by 4 bases and V by 1 base; bases with no gene match: 3. CDR1 is SGHVS, CDR2 FNYEAQ, per germline.

This chain joins TRBV7-8 and TRBJ2-7; 8 nucleotides match TRBD2. The germline V gene has CDR1 SGHVS and CDR2 FQNEAQ. The length of the CDR3 is 15 residues. Trimming at V came to 4 bases and at J to 0 bases, leaving 5 bases not matched to a gene. The CDR3 sequence is CASSSTSDNSYEQYF. DNA for the CDR3: TGTGCCAGCAGCTCGACTAGCGACAACTCCTACGAGCAGTACTTC. Supplemented by reference TRBV7-8 and TRBJ2-7, the full variable domain reads GAGVSQSPRYKVAKRGQDVALRCDPISGHVSLFWYQQALGQGPEFLTYFQNEAQLDKSGLPSDRFFAERPEGSVSTLKIQRTQQEDSAVYLCASSSTSDNSYEQYFGPGTRLTVT.

V gene TRBV9 combines with J gene TRBJ2-7; TRBD2 matches at 8 bases. This CDR3 spans 15 amino acids. Germline CDR1 reads SGDLS; CDR2 reads YYNGEE. The trim removed 3 bases at V and 6 bases at J, leaving 11 bases unmatched. The CDR3 DNA reads as TGTGCCAGCAGCGCTACCGGGACTAGTAGAGCCGAGCAGTACTTC. As protein: CASSATGTSRAEQYF.

The chain is built from TRBV9 and TRBJ2-7; 13 bases match TRBD2. After removal of 3 bases from V and 4 bases from J, the junction contained 10 bases not matched to a gene. CDR3 length: 17 amino acids. Germline V CDR1 and CDR2: SGDLS, YYNGEE. The CDR3 nucleotides read TGTGCCAGCAGCGGGGGACTAGCGGGAACATCTGGGTACGAGCAGTACTTC. It translates to CASSGGLAGTSGYEQYF. The full variable domain, completed using reference TRBV9 and TRBJ2-7, is DSGVTQTPKHLITATGQRVTLRCSPRSGDLSVYWYQQSLDQGLQFLIQYYNGEERAKGNILERFSAQQFPDLHSELNLSSLELGDSALYFCASSGGLAGTSGYEQYFGPGTRLTVT.

The chain combines TRBV4-2 with TRBJ2-2; possibly TRBD2 for D (6 bases). The CDR3 loop spans 17 amino acids. CDR1 and CDR2 from the germline V gene are LGHNA and YNFKEQ. Trimming cost V 1 base and J 2 bases, with 14 bases left between them. This CDR3 reads CASSQVLLGTNTGELFF. Written as DNA, the CDR3 is TGTGCCAGCAGCCAAGTCCTCTTGGGGACTAACACCGGGGAGCTGTTTTTT.

The V and J genes are TRBV28 and TRBJ1-1; no firm D call. The CDR3 sequence is 13 residues long. The germline V gene has CDR1 MDHEN and CDR2 SYDVKM. Trimming took 3 bases from V and 3 from J, leaving 8 bases between them. DNA of the CDR3: TGTGCCAGCAGTTTTTGGAGGGACACTGAAGCTTTCTTT. Residues: CASSFWRDTEAFF.

The chain combines TRBV7-9 with TRBJ2-7, with D maybe TRBD2 (6 bases). Per germline, CDR1 SEHNR and CDR2 FQNEAQ (reference sequence). The germline V and J ends were trimmed by 3 bases and 2 bases, with 14 bases remaining between them. The CDR3 is 15 amino acids. The CDR3 is CASSLGSRTTYEQYF. CDR3 in DNA: TGTGCCAGCAGCTTGGGTAGCAGGACTACCTACGAGCAGTACTTC.

A word on this clone: Its ends do not fully match the called genes, so a read error is possible. The rearrangement links TRBV9 to TRBJ1-3; 10 bases map to TRBD1. Germline V gene lookup returns CDR1 SGDLS and CDR2 YYNGEE. This CDR3 contains 14 residues. The CDR3, as DNA: TGTGCCAGCAGCGCTGGGGACAGGGGACTTAATCCGCATTTT. Amino acid sequence: CASSAGDRGLNPHF.

The V gene is TRBV4-1, the J gene TRBJ1-5, with TRBD1 as a possible D gene (5 bases). The CDR3 totals 15 residues. Trimming took off 4 bases at V and 2 bases at J, with 12 bases between the two ends. The germline V gene has CDR1 MGHRA and CDR2 YSYEKL. CDR3 sequence: CASSPFPGGNQPQHF. CDR3 in DNA: TGCGCCAGCAGCCCCTTCCCGGGGGGCAATCAGCCCCAGCATTTT.

The genes are TRBV30 and TRBJ2-1, with TRBD1 identical over 8 bases. This CDR3 has 11 amino acids. Germline CDR1 GTSNPN, CDR2 SVGIG (reference sequence). V dropped 2 bases and J dropped 14; count of bases not matched to a gene: 5. This chain's CDR3 is CAWSRRTGKFF. The CDR3 region has the DNA TGTGCCTGGAGTAGGAGGACAGGGAAGTTCTTC.

The gene calls are TRBV7-2 and TRBJ1-5; D is unresolved. Germline values: CDR1 SGHTA, CDR2 FQGNSA. This CDR3 is 14 amino acids long. V was cut by 4 bases and J by 6 bases, with 13 bases left in between. The CDR3 loop is CASSYGTGGQPQHF. CDR3 bases: TGTGCCAGCAGCTACGGAACGGGAGGTCAGCCCCAGCATTTT.

The CDR3 loop reads CASSVDQQGGFYEQYF. The CDR3 DNA sequence: TGTGCCAGCAGCGTAGATCAACAGGGGGGATTCTACGAGCAGTACTTC. The V call is TRBV9, the J call TRBJ2-7; 8 bases agree with TRBD1. Germline V gene lookup returns CDR1 SGDLS and CDR2 YYNGEE. The CDR3 is made up of 16 amino acids. The ends lost 0 bases at V and 3 bases at J; junction bases unmatched: 8. Drawing the rest from reference TRBV9 and TRBJ2-7, the complete variable domain is DSGVTQTPKHLITATGQRVTLRCSPRSGDLSVYWYQQSLDQGLQFLIQYYNGEERAKGNILERFSAQQFPDLHSELNLSSLELGDSALYFCASSVDQQGGFYEQYFGPGTRLTVT.

V is TRBV7-8 and J is TRBJ2-3, with 9 positions matching TRBD2. The CDR3 totals 17 residues. The germline V gene has CDR1 SGHVS and CDR2 FQNEAQ. The V and J ends lost 0 bases and 2 bases, in that order; junction bases with no gene match: 6. The CDR3 region is CASSLARAGGPTDTQYF. In DNA form, the CDR3 reads TGTGCCAGCAGCTTAGCCCGGGCGGGAGGGCCCACAGATACGCAGTATTTT.

This clone appeared a few times. The gene calls are TRBV5-1 and TRBJ1-1; no clear D. CDR1 SGHRS and CDR2 YFSETQ come from the germline V gene. V was shortened by 4 bases and J by 0 bases, with 7 bases between the two germline ends. This CDR3 region has 13 residues. The CDR3 DNA follows: TGCGCCAGCAGCCCCATGATGAACACTGAAGCTTTCTTT. Translating it yields CASSPMMNTEAFF. Full variable domain (missing parts from reference TRBV5-1 and TRBJ1-1): KAGVTQTPRYLIKTRGQQVTLSCSPISGHRSVSWYQQTPGQGLQFLFEYFSETQRNKGNFPGRFSGRQFSNSRSEMNVSTLELGDSALYLCASSPMMNTEAFFGQGTRLTVV.

The gene calls are TRBV7-9 and TRBJ2-1; tentatively, D is TRBD1 (6 bases). The CDR3 extends over 16 amino acids. CDR1 SEHNR and CDR2 FQNEAQ come from the germline V gene (reference sequence). V lost 5 bases and J 3 bases, leaving 17 bases between the germline ends. CDR3 sequence: CASSPPEGHLYNEQFF. The DNA for the CDR3 is TGTGCCAGCAGCCCACCCGAGGGACACCTCTACAATGAGCAGTTCTTC.

The V gene is TRBV27, the J gene TRBJ1-5, with D possibly being TRBD1 (5 bases). The germline CDR1 and CDR2 sequences are MNHEY and SMNVEV (reference sequence). The CDR3 is made up of 16 amino acids. Trimming stripped 5 bases from V and 0 bases from J, with 14 bases between. The CDR3: CASSLHWGDSNQPQHF. The CDR3, as DNA: TGTGCCAGCAGTCTCCATTGGGGGGATAGCAATCAGCCCCAGCATTTT.

The chain links TRBV5-6 to TRBJ2-7, with TRBD1 as a possible D gene (6 bases). This CDR3 is built from 13 residues. Trimming took 8 bases from V and 9 from J, leaving 21 bases between them. CDR1 is SGHDT and CDR2 is YYEEEE in the germline V gene. The DNA for the CDR3 is TGTGCCAGTGCTCCCCCCGGACAGCTCGGGCAGTACTTC. Translated, it gives CASAPPGQLGQYF.

The rearrangement joins TRBV27 to TRBJ2-1; 12 bases are a match to TRBD2. There are 14 residues in the CDR3. After removal of 10 bases from V and 8 bases from J, the junction contained 9 bases not matched to a gene. Germline assignment: CDR1 MNHEY and CDR2 SMNVEV (reference sequence). CDR3 protein: CATMTSGRGDEQFF. The CDR3 coding sequence is TGTGCCACCATGACTAGCGGGAGAGGGGATGAGCAGTTCTTC.

The chain joins TRBV15 to TRBJ1-5, with a possible D match to TRBD1 (5 bases). V dropped 10 bases and J dropped 9 bases, with 16 bases sitting between them. The germline gives CDR1 LNHNV, CDR2 YYDKDF (reference sequence). This CDR3 region has 12 residues. The CDR3 spells CAIRSPQGPQHF. CDR3 bases: TGTGCCATTAGAAGCCCTCAGGGGCCCCAGCATTTT.

This clone was counted a single time. The rearrangement links TRBV28 to TRBJ2-1; no clear D. Trimming took 2 bases from V and 5 from J, leaving 13 bases between them. Germline values: CDR1 MDHEN, CDR2 SYDVKM. The CDR3 loop spans 15 amino acids. The CDR3 protein is CASSLELPGNNEQFF. The CDR3 DNA follows: TGTGCCAGCAGTTTAGAGCTACCGGGTAACAATGAGCAGTTCTTC.

The DNA for the CDR3 is TGTGCCATCAGTGACACCGGGACAGGCTCCACTGAAGCTTTCTTT. Translation gives CAISDTGTGSTEAFF. The chain couples TRBV10-3 to TRBJ1-1; TRBD1 agrees at 8 bases. CDR1 is ENHRY, CDR2 SYGVKD, per germline. With V trimmed by 3 bases and J by 4 bases, 7 bases remained unmatched. The CDR3 runs to 15 residues.

The rearrangement uses TRBV11-2 and TRBJ2-7, with 8 bases that match TRBD2. J lost 0 bases, V lost 7 bases, and 5 bases had no gene match. CDR1 is SGHAT and CDR2 is FQNNGV in the germline V gene. The CDR3 length is 14 residues. The CDR3 coding sequence is TGTGCCAGCAACAAGCGGGGGAGCTCCTACGAGCAGTACTTC. It translates to CASNKRGSSYEQYF.